This T cell receptor (beta chain) was recorded in a study of early T cells in non-severe SARS-CoV-2 infection (dated by TCRdb to the early 2020s). Regarding the complete study: Because TCR sequencing was done on bulk RNA from unsorted whole blood, the alpha and beta chains could not be paired. What the study reported, not specific to this receptor: VDJdb matching was skewed toward anti-spike CD8 responses and likely underestimated virus-specific expansions by missing private and CD4 specificities.

Set within a cohort of healthcare workers in London, UK, this nested case-control study involved weekly PCR testing of nasopharyngeal swabs along with blood sampling. Healthcare workers were recruited between 23 and 31 March 2020, during the week of the UK lockdown, and were followed weekly for up to about 16 weeks. Of note for this clonotype: No antigen is known for it. The input lacks base qualities; no much larger clone sits a single base away.

Library method: 5' RACE. Sequencer: NextSeq 500. The TCR library protocol attached unique molecular identifiers to individual cDNA molecules to correct for sequencing error and PCR bias. Both TCR alpha and beta chains were sequenced, and tight co-correlation was observed between alpha and beta sequence abundances in each sample. The authors' pipeline ran thus. Decombinator V4 was used to perform V gene, J gene and CDR3 annotation of TCR sequences. Expanded TCRs were defined as changing significantly between any two time points under a Poisson model with p below 0.0001. Abundances of TCRs were expressed as counts per million after normalisation to the total number of TCRs sequenced in each sample. MAIT TCRs were defined by TRAV1-2 paired with TRAJ12, TRAJ20 or TRAJ33, and iNKT TCRs by TRAV10 paired with TRAJ18. VDJdb, accessed 1 November 2021, was searched for CMV, EBV and SARS-CoV-2 annotated TCRs, with TCRs annotated for multiple antigens excluded. TCRdb reran the public reads through fastp at Q25 and MiXCR, keeping productive beta chains. Each CDR3 protein appears once, grouped with its most common genes and DNA. None of the V and J calls come from the authors' own analysis; TCRdb made them. The sample has 50,000 to 85,000 distinct CDR3 sequences on record, roughly 10% of them singletons. The ten most abundant clones make up roughly 3% of the sample.

V lost 5 bases and J lost 4 bases, and the count of bases not matched to a germline gene is 8. The CDR3 runs 15 residues from the cysteine to the phenylalanine. The entry retains the CDR3 DNA only, 45 bases that are in frame from base 1. The germline V gene supplies CDR1 SGHVS and CDR2 FQNEAQ. Recombination joined TRBV7-8 with TRBJ2-1, with 7 bases aligning to TRBD1. The sample comprised whole blood. The source is an adult who was a healthcare worker with PCR-confirmed SARS-CoV-2 infection or an uninfected control (not recorded which). Here is the DNA: TGTGCCAGCAGCGTAACCGGGACAGCTTACAATGAGCAGTTCTTC. This gives the protein CASSVTGTAYNEQFF.